The subject of this entry is one T cell receptor beta chain. The record originates from a study of CD8 T cells in Susac syndrome. Reverse transcription of about 0.5 to 1 ug RNA used random hexamers. TCRdb fed the immunoSEQ multiplex PCR reads into MiXCR, producing one record per CDR3 protein. The sample contains about 250,000 distinct CDR3 sequences, around 93% of which appear only once. CD8+ and CD4+ T cells circulating in blood were sequenced for TCR beta. V lost 1 base, J lost 2 bases, and 9 bases lay in between. This CDR3 has 14 amino acids. The germline V gene encodes CDR1 GTSNPN and CDR2 SVGIG (reference sequence).

Sample: CD4+ T cells from PBMCs. V is TRBV30 and J is TRBJ1-5; D remains unclear. The sequence came from a human donor with multiple sclerosis. In DNA form, the CDR3 reads TGTGCCTGGAGTGGTCCCGGGGGCAATCAGCCCCAGCATTTT. It encodes CAWSGPGGNQPQHF.